This T cell receptor beta chain was retrieved from a study of shared clonotypes between healthy human individuals. The study's findings and limits: Generally, naive subsets came out with larger estimated richness than memory subsets.

CDR1 is MNHEY and CDR2 is SVGAGI in the germline V gene. The CDR3 totals 14 residues. The germline V and J ends were trimmed by 5 bases and 7 bases, with 17 bases remaining between them. With respect to this clone: Antigen: not known.

Assay: immunoSEQ multiplex PCR; the TCRdb copy retains only in-frame clones and omits some. The sample shows more than 1 million clones, 78% of them seen only once. This chain connects TRBV6-5 to TRBJ1-2; no reliable D call. The sequencing input was memory CD4+ T cells from PBMCs. Described subset: CD45RA-negative fraction. This receptor was obtained from a man aged 18 to 35 in good health. Some clones in this sample may be carry-over from other donors' samples. The CDR3 loop is CASSASGRSGGYTF. For the CDR3, the DNA is TGTGCCAGCAGTGCCTCAGGACGTTCTGGTGGCTACACCTTC.